One TCR beta chain is described in this entry. Its matching antigen is unknown. This entry belongs to a study of identical twins. General study points: Twins shared out-of-frame alpha sequences with excess low generation probability.

cDNA carried unique molecular identifiers, and a universal primer site was added by template switching. MiXCR was run by TCRdb on the 5' RACE reads, yielding one entry per CDR3 protein. The sample has about 810,000 distinct CDR3 sequences, around 12% seen once. The CDR3 spans 15 residues. The germline gives CDR1 SEHNR, CDR2 FQNEAQ (reference sequence). After removal of 5 bases from V and 4 bases from J, the junction contained 10 bases not matched to a gene. Another study also made use of these data, one on yellow fever vaccine responses in identical twins.

The sequenced sample consisted of PBMCs. The source of this sequence is a woman between 18 and 29 years old in good health. This chain links TRBV7-9 with TRBJ2-5; 7 nucleotides line up with TRBD1. CDR3 in amino acids: CASSKGQVGPETQYF. In DNA, the CDR3 is TGTGCCAGCAGCAAAGGACAGGTGGGGCCAGAGACCCAGTACTTC.